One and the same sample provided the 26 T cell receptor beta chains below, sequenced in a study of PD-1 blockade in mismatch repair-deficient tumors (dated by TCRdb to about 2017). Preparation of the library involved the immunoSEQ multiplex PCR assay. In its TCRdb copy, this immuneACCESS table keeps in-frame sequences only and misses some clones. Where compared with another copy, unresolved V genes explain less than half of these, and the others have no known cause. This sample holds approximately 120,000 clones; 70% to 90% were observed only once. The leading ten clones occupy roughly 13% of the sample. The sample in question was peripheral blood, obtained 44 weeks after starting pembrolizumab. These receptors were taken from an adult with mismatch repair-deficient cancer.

CDR3 loop: CASSDQAGEEQYF. CDR3 DNA: TGCGCCAGCAGCGATCAGGCGGGAGAAGAGCAGTACTTC. The V and J genes are TRBV4-3 and TRBJ2-7, with 7 bases aligning to TRBD2. CDR1 is LGHNA, CDR2 YSLEER, per germline. The CDR3 consists of 13 residues. The junction had 8 bases not matched to a gene; V was cut back by 5 bases and J by 7 bases.

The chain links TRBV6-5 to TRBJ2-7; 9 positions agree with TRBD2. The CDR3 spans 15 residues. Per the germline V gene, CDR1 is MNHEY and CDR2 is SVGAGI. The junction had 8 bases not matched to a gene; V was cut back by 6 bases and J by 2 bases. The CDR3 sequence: CASRPGLASAYEQYF. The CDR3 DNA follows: TGTGCCAGCAGACCGGGACTAGCATCGGCCTACGAGCAGTACTTC.

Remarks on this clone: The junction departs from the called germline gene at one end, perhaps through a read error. The CDR3 protein is CASSPRLASETYEQYF. CDR3 DNA: TGTGCCAGCTCGCCACGTCTGGCTAGCGAGACCTACGAGCAGTACTTC. The chain combines TRBV18 with TRBJ2-7, with a possible D match to TRBD2 (6 bases). Germline V CDR1 and CDR2: KGHSH, LQKENI. This CDR3 comprises 16 residues.

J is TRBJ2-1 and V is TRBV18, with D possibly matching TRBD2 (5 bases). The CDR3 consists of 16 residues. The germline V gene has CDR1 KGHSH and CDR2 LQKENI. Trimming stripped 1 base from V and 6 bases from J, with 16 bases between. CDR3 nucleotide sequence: TGTGCCAGCTCACCACATCGGCGGGCGGATCCCAATGAGCAGTTCTTC. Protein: CASSPHRRADPNEQFF. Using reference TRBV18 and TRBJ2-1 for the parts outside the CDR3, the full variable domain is NAGVMQNPRHLVRRRGQEARLRCSPMKGHSHVYWYRQLPEEGLKFMVYLQKENIIDESGMPKERFSAEFPKEGPSILRIQQVVRGDSAAYFCASSPHRRADPNEQFFGPGTRLTVL.

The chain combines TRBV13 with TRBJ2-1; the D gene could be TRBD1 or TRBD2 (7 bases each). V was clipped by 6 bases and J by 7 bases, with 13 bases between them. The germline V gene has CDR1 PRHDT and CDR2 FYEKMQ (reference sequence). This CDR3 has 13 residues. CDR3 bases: TGTGCCAGCAGGGGAGGGGGCAGGAATGAGCAGTTCTTC. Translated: CASRGGGRNEQFF.

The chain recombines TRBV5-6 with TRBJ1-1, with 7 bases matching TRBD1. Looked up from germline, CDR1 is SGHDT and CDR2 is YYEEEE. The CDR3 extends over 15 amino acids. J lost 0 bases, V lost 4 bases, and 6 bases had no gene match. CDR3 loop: CASSPEGTVNTEAFF. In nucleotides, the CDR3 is TGTGCCAGCAGCCCTGAGGGGACAGTGAACACTGAAGCTTTCTTT.

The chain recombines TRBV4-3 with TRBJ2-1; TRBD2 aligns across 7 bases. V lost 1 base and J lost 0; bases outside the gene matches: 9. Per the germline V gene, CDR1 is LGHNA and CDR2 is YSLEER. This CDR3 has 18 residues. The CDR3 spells CASSQGGSRGSSYNEQFF. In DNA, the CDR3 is TGCGCCAGCAGCCAAGGAGGATCGCGCGGGAGCTCCTACAATGAGCAGTTCTTC.

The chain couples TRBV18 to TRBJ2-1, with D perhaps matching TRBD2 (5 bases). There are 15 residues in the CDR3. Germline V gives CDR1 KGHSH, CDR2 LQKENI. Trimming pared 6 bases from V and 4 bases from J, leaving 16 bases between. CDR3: CASSPTRSTYNEQFF. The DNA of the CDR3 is TGTGCCAGCTCCCCAACTAGATCGACTTACAATGAGCAGTTCTTC.

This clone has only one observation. CDR3 DNA sequence: TGTGCCAGCAGCTTAGGGGACAGCCCGGTCTATGGCTACACCTTC. It specifies CASSLGDSPVYGYTF. The gene calls are TRBV7-2 and TRBJ1-2; 7 bases line up with TRBD1. CDR3 length equals 15 residues. With V trimmed by 1 base and J by 4 bases, 6 bases remained unmatched. Germline CDR1 SGHTA, CDR2 FQGNSA. Complete variable domain (other parts from reference TRBV7-2 and TRBJ1-2): GAGVSQSPSNKVTEKGKDVELRCDPISGHTALYWYRQSLGQGLEFLIYFQGNSAPDKSGLPSDRFSAERTGGSVSTLTIQRTQQEDSAVYLCASSLGDSPVYGYTFGSGTRLTVV.

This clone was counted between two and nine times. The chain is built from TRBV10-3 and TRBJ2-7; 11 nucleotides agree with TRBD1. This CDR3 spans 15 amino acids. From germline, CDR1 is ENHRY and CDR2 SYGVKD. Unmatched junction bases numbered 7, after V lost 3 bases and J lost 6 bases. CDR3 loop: CAISDAGTGGGEQYF. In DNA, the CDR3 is TGTGCCATCAGTGACGCCGGGACAGGGGGTGGCGAGCAGTACTTC.

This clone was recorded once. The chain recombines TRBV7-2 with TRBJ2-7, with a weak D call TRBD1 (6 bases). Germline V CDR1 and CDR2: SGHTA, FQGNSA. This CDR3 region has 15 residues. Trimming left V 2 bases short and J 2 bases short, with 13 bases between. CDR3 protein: CASSLYAGEAYEQYF. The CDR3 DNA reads TGTGCCAGCAGCTTATACGCAGGGGAAGCCTACGAGCAGTACTTC.

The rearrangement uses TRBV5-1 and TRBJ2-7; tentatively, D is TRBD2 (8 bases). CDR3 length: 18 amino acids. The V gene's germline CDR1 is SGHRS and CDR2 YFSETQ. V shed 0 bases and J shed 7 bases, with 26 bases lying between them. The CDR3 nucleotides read TGCGCCAGCAGCTTGGACCCACGGGACGGGAGGGGGCTTTGGGAGCAGTACTTC. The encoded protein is CASSLDPRDGRGLWEQYF.

The chain's CDR3 is CASSERRGAGNGYTF. The CDR3, as DNA: TGTGCCAGCAGTGAAAGGCGGGGCGCAGGTAATGGCTACACCTTC. This chain uses TRBV2 with TRBJ1-2; D is possibly TRBD1 (5 bases). There are 15 residues in the CDR3. With 2 bases removed from V and 6 bases from J, the gap between germline ends came to 16 bases. Looked up from germline, CDR1 is SNHLY and CDR2 is FYNNEI. The entire variable domain, with the rest obtained from reference TRBV2 and TRBJ1-2, is as follows: EPEVTQTPSHQVTQMGQEVILRCVPISNHLYFYWYRQILGQKVEFLVSFYNNEISEKSEIFDDQFSVERPDGSNFTLKIRSTKLEDSAMYFCASSERRGAGNGYTFGSGTRLTVV.

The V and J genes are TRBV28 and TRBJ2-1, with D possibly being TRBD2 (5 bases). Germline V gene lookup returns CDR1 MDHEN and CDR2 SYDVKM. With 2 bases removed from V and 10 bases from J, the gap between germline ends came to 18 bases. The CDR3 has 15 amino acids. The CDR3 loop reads CASSLRRLSSWEQFF. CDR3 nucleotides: TGTGCCAGCAGTTTAAGGAGGCTCAGCTCCTGGGAGCAGTTCTTC.

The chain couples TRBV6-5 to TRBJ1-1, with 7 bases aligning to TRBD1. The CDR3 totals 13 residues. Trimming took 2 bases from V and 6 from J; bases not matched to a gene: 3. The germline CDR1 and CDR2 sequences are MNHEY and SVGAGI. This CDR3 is CASSYGQAPEAFF. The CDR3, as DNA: TGTGCCAGCAGTTACGGACAGGCCCCTGAAGCTTTCTTT.

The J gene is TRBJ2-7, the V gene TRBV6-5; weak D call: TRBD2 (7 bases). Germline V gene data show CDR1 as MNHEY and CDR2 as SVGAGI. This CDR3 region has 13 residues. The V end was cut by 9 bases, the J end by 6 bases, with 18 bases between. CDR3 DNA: TGTGCCAGGGGGGGGTCCAGCAGGGGCGAGCAGTACTTC. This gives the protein CARGGSSRGEQYF.

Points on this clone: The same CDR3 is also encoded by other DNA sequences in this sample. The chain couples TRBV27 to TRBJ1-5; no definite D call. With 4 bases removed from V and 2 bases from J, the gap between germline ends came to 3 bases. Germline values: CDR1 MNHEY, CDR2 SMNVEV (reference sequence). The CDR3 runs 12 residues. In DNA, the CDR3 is TGTGCCAGCAGTTCGGGCAATCAGCCCCAGCATTTT. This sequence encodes CASSSGNQPQHF.

For the CDR3, the DNA is TGCAGCGTTGAACTATTCGTAGGACAGGGGCCATATGGCTACACCTTC. Its translation is CSVELFVGQGPYGYTF. The V gene is TRBV29-1, the J gene TRBJ1-2; 9 bases are shared with TRBD1. Trimming removed 2 bases from V and 5 bases from J; junction bases left unmatched: 12. Per the germline V gene, CDR1 is SQVTM and CDR2 is ANQGSEA. The CDR3 consists of 16 residues.

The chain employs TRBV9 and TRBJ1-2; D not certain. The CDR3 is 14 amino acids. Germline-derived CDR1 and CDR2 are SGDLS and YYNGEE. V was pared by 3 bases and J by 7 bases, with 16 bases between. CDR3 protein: CASSAGRKMSGYTF. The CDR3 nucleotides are TGTGCCAGCAGCGCCGGCAGGAAAATGAGTGGCTACACCTTC.

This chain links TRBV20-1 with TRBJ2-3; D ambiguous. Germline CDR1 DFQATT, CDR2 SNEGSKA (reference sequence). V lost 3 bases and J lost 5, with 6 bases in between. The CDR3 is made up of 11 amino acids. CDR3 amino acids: CSARSVDTQYF. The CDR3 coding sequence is TGCAGTGCTAGGTCGGTAGATACGCAGTATTTT.

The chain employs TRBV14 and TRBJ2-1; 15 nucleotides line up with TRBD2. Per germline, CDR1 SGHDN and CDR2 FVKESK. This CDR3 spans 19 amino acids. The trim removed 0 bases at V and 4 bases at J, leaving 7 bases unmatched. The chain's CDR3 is CASSQDWRGTSGRYNEQFF. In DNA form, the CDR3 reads TGTGCCAGCAGCCAAGACTGGCGTGGGACTAGCGGGAGGTACAATGAGCAGTTCTTC.

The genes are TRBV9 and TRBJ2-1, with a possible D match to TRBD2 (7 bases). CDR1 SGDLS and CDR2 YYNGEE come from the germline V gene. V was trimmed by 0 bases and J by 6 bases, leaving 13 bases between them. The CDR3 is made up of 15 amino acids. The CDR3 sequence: CASSVGGGDRNEQFF. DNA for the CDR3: TGTGCCAGCAGCGTAGGCGGGGGCGACCGCAATGAGCAGTTCTTC.

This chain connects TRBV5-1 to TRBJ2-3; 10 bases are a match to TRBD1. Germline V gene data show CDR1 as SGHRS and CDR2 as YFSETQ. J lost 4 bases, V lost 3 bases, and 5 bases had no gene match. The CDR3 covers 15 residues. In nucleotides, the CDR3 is TGCGCCAGCAGCTGGGACAGGGGCTTGGCAGATACGCAGTATTTT. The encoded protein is CASSWDRGLADTQYF.

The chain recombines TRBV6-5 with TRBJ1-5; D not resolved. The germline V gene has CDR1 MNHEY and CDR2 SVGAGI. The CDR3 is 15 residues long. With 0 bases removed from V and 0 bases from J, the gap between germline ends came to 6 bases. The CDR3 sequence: CASSYSALSNQPQHF. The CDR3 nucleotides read TGTGCCAGCAGTTACTCGGCCCTTAGCAATCAGCCCCAGCATTTT.

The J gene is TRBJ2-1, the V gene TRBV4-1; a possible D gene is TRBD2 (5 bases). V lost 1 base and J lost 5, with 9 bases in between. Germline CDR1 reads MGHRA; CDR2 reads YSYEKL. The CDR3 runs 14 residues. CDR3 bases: TGCGCCAGCAGCCAAGTTGGGAGTCACAATGAGCAGTTCTTC. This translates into CASSQVGSHNEQFF.

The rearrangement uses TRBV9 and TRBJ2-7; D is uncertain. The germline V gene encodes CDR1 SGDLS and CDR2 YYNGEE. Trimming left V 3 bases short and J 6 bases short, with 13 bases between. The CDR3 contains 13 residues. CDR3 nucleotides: TGTGCCAGCAGCGGGAGACTGAACGGCGAGCAGTACTTC. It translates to CASSGRLNGEQYF.